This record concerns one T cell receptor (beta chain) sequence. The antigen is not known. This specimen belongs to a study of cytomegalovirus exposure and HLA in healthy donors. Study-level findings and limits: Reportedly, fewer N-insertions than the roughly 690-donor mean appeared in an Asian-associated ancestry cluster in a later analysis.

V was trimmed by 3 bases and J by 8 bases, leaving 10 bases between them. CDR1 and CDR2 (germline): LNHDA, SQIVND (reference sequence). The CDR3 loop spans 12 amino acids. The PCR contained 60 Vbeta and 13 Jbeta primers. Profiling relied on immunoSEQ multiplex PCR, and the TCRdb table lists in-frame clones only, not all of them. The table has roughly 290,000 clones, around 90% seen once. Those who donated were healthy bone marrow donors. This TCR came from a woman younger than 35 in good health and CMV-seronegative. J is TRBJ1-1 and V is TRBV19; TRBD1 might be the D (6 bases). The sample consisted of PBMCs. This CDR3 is CASSMGTWEAFF. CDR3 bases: TGTGCCAGTAGTATGGGGACATGGGAAGCTTTCTTT.